A selection of T cell receptor beta chains follows, all from one sample in a study of siplizumab effects on memory and regulatory T cells. The protocol was immunoSEQ multiplex PCR, while the TCRdb copy is restricted to in-frame clones and leaves out a portion. The data show 90,000 to 110,000 clones, approximately 90% seen once. Sequencing input: Tregs sorted from blood. Every receptor here comes from a human donor in good health. The CDR3 runs from the conserved cysteine through the conserved F or W. Each record gives: clone size, J gene, D gene, V gene, CDR3 length, CDR3 protein, CDR3 DNA. D genes are given only for firm matches. A clone size is listed for some rows: how often the clone was seen (once, few, many), or a class if it is expanded.

size: .
J: TRBJ2-2
D: .
V: TRBV10-1
length: 14
CDR3: CASRGETNTGELFF
DNA: TGCGCCAGCAGGGGGGAGACGAACACCGGGGAGCTGTTTTTT

size: .
J: TRBJ1-6
D: .
V: TRBV6-1
length: 14
CDR3: CATGIKVYNSPLHF
DNA: TGTGCCACCGGCATCAAGGTTTATAATTCACCCCTCCACTTT

size: .
J: TRBJ2-1
D: TRBD1
V: TRBV7-9
length: 15
CDR3: CASSFSGGSWDEQFF
DNA: TGTGCCAGCAGCTTCTCAGGGGGTTCTTGGGATGAGCAGTTCTTC

size: .
J: TRBJ2-1
D: TRBD2
V: TRBV10-3
length: 17
CDR3: CAISESPTSGSYNEQFF
DNA: TGTGCCATCAGTGAGTCCCCGACTAGCGGGAGCTACAATGAGCAGTTCTTC

size: .
J: TRBJ2-7
D: .
V: TRBV7-9
length: 14
CDR3: CASSYSGTPGEQYF
DNA: TGTGCCAGCAGCTACTCCGGGACCCCCGGCGAGCAGTACTTC

size: .
J: TRBJ1-1
D: .
V: TRBV15
length: 14
CDR3: CATSRNSLNTEAFF
DNA: TGTGCCACCAGCCGAAACAGCTTGAACACTGAAGCTTTCTTT

size: .
J: TRBJ1-4
D: .
V: TRBV9
length: 14
CDR3: CASSVGVGGEKLFF
DNA: TGTGCCAGCAGCGTAGGTGTGGGGGGTGAAAAACTGTTTTTT

size: .
J: TRBJ2-2
D: .
V: TRBV2
length: 16
CDR3: CASSGHIRGATGELFF
DNA: TGTGCCAGCAGTGGCCATATCCGGGGGGCCACCGGGGAGCTGTTTTTT

size: .
J: TRBJ2-5
D: .
V: TRBV11-3
length: 13
CDR3: CASSLGLRETQYF
DNA: TGTGCCAGCAGCTTAGGGTTGAGAGAGACCCAGTACTTC

size: .
J: TRBJ1-1
D: TRBD1
V: TRBV27
length: 15
CDR3: CASSLTGTANTEAFF
DNA: TGTGCCAGCAGTTTGACCGGGACAGCAAACACTGAAGCTTTCTTT

size: .
J: TRBJ2-1
D: TRBD2
V: TRBV27
length: 15
CDR3: CASSASGVPYNEQFF
DNA: TGTGCCAGCAGCGCTAGCGGGGTTCCCTACAATGAGCAGTTCTTC

size: .
J: TRBJ1-2
D: .
V: TRBV14
length: 15
CDR3: CASSQERGFGGGYTF
DNA: TGTGCCAGCAGCCAAGAACGGGGCTTTGGCGGTGGCTACACCTTC

size: .
J: TRBJ2-4
D: .
V: TRBV6-5
length: 15
CDR3: CASSYQGGAINIQYF
DNA: TGTGCCAGCAGTTACCAAGGGGGGGCGATAAACATTCAGTACTTC

size: .
J: TRBJ1-2
D: .
V: TRBV2
length: 15
CDR3: CASTLYPGTRGGYTF
DNA: TGTGCCAGCACCCTTTACCCTGGGACTCGAGGTGGCTACACCTTC

size: once
J: TRBJ2-7
D: .
V: TRBV11-2
length: 14
CDR3: CASSLEAGSNEQYF
DNA: TGTGCCAGCAGCTTAGAAGCAGGGTCGAATGAGCAGTACTTC

size: .
J: TRBJ1-2
D: .
V: TRBV5-4
length: 16
CDR3: CASSWSQFVGIGVWAF
DNA: TGTGCCAGCAGCTGGTCTCAATTTGTGGGAATCGGGGTCTGGGCCTTC

size: .
J: TRBJ2-3
D: TRBD2
V: TRBV10-3
length: 15
CDR3: CAMARTSGRGNTQYF
DNA: TGTGCCATGGCCCGGACTAGCGGGAGGGGAAATACGCAGTATTTT

size: .
J: TRBJ1-2
D: .
V: TRBV5-1
length: 14
CDR3: CASSLGSGDYGHTF
DNA: TGCGCCAGCAGCTTGGGTTCGGGGGACTATGGCCACACCTTC

size: .
J: TRBJ2-1
D: .
V: TRBV5-6
length: 14
CDR3: CASSLGPTVNEQFF
DNA: TGTGCCAGCAGCTTGGGTCCGACAGTCAATGAGCAGTTCTTC

size: .
J: TRBJ1-5
D: .
V: TRBV19
length: 14
CDR3: CASTTTTGYQPQHF
DNA: TGTGCCAGTACCACTACCACAGGCTATCAGCCCCAGCATTTT

size: .
J: TRBJ2-7
D: TRBD1
V: TRBV5-5
length: 15
CDR3: CASTRGTGRTHEQYF
DNA: TGTGCCAGCACCCGCGGGACAGGGAGGACCCACGAGCAGTACTTC

size: once
J: TRBJ2-1
D: TRBD2
V: TRBV5-4
length: 17
CDR3: CASSSDRYFGGAHEQFF
DNA: TGTGCCAGCAGCTCAGACCGATATTTCGGGGGGGCTCATGAGCAGTTCTTC

size: .
J: TRBJ1-4
D: .
V: TRBV18
length: 14
CDR3: CASSPGTGNEKLFF
DNA: TGTGCCAGCTCACCAGGGACGGGAAATGAAAAACTGTTTTTT

size: .
J: TRBJ1-1
D: TRBD1
V: TRBV6-6
length: 13
CDR3: CASIGQGRTEAFF
DNA: TGTGCCAGCATCGGACAGGGGCGGACTGAAGCTTTCTTT

size: .
J: TRBJ2-7
D: .
V: TRBV5-6
length: 15
CDR3: CASSIGITHSYEQYF
DNA: TGTGCCAGCAGCATCGGGATAACCCATTCCTACGAGCAGTACTTC

size: .
J: TRBJ1-2
D: .
V: TRBV11-2
length: 16
CDR3: CASSPGRGADNYGYTF
DNA: TGTGCCAGCAGCCCAGGGCGAGGGGCCGATAACTATGGCTACACCTTC

size: .
J: TRBJ1-1
D: TRBD1
V: TRBV6-5
length: 15
CDR3: CASSYKDRAHTEAFF
DNA: TGTGCCAGCAGTTACAAAGACAGGGCTCACACTGAAGCTTTCTTT

size: .
J: TRBJ1-1
D: .
V: TRBV29-1
length: 13
CDR3: CSVRTLFGGEAFF
DNA: TGCAGCGTCCGGACACTGTTTGGGGGTGAAGCTTTCTTT

size: .
J: TRBJ1-5
D: TRBD1
V: TRBV19
length: 14
CDR3: CASKETGFNQPQHF
DNA: TGTGCCAGTAAAGAGACAGGGTTCAATCAGCCCCAGCATTTT

size: once
J: TRBJ1-4
D: .
V: TRBV19
length: 12
CDR3: CASQLNNEKLFF
DNA: TGTGCCAGTCAGTTGAATAATGAAAAACTGTTTTTT

size: .
J: TRBJ2-3
D: .
V: TRBV16
length: 15
CDR3: CASSLQGYSTDTQYF
DNA: TGTGCCAGCAGCCTTCAGGGGTACAGCACAGATACGCAGTATTTT

size: .
J: TRBJ2-2
D: .
V: TRBV6-6
length: 14
CDR3: CASSPIKGTGELFF
DNA: TGTGCCAGCAGTCCAATTAAGGGGACCGGGGAGCTGTTTTTT

size: .
J: TRBJ2-7
D: TRBD2
V: TRBV6-5
length: 15
CDR3: CASSSTSGRIGEQYF
DNA: TGTGCCAGCAGTTCTACTAGCGGGAGAATCGGGGAGCAGTACTTC

size: .
J: TRBJ1-5
D: .
V: TRBV19
length: 13
CDR3: CASSIGVYQPQHF
DNA: TGTGCCAGTAGTATAGGAGTTTATCAGCCCCAGCATTTT

size: .
J: TRBJ1-1
D: .
V: TRBV6-6
length: 14
CDR3: CASSSTALNTEAFF
DNA: TGTGCCAGCAGTTCTACGGCCCTGAACACTGAAGCTTTCTTT

size: once
J: TRBJ2-3
D: .
V: TRBV11-3
length: 15
CDR3: CASSLGGESTDTQYF
DNA: TGTGCCAGCAGCTTAGGCGGGGAGAGCACAGATACGCAGTATTTT

size: .
J: TRBJ1-1
D: TRBD1
V: TRBV15
length: 18
CDR3: CATSRVGGFTREDTEAFF
DNA: TGTGCCACCAGCAGAGTAGGGGGCTTTACGCGGGAGGACACTGAAGCTTTCTTT

size: .
J: TRBJ2-2
D: .
V: TRBV21-1
length: 18
CDR3: CASSKEFPAGEDSGELFF
DNA: TGTGCCAGCAGCAAAGAGTTCCCAGCGGGGGAAGACAGCGGGGAGCTGTTTTTT

size: .
J: TRBJ1-3
D: .
V: TRBV20-1
length: 11
CDR3: CSARSRYTIYF
DNA: TGCAGTGCTAGAAGCCGCTACACCATATATTTT

size: .
J: TRBJ2-7
D: TRBD1
V: TRBV2
length: 14
CDR3: CASIPGQGVHEQYF
DNA: TGTGCCAGCATTCCGGGACAGGGCGTTCACGAGCAGTACTTC

size: .
J: TRBJ1-2
D: .
V: TRBV5-6
length: 14
CDR3: CASSLGQAFFGYTF
DNA: TGTGCCAGCAGCTTGGGGCAGGCCTTCTTTGGCTACACCTTC

size: few
J: TRBJ1-5
D: .
V: TRBV10-3
length: 15
CDR3: CAISESAGGYQPQHF
DNA: TGTGCCATCAGTGAGTCGGCGGGGGGCTACCAGCCCCAGCATTTT

size: .
J: TRBJ1-5
D: TRBD1
V: TRBV6-1
length: 15
CDR3: CASSDAGGVNQPQHF
DNA: TGTGCCAGCAGTGACGCAGGGGGGGTGAATCAGCCCCAGCATTTT

size: .
J: TRBJ2-3
D: .
V: TRBV5-1
length: 11
CDR3: CASIFRDTQYF
DNA: TGCGCCAGCATTTTCAGAGATACGCAGTATTTT

size: once
J: TRBJ1-1
D: .
V: TRBV2
length: 11
CDR3: CASRGEMRAFF
DNA: TGTGCCAGCAGGGGGGAGATGAGAGCTTTCTTT

size: .
J: TRBJ2-2
D: TRBD2
V: TRBV7-7
length: 15
CDR3: CASSQTSGYTGELFF
DNA: TGTGCCAGCAGCCAGACTAGCGGATACACCGGGGAGCTGTTTTTT

size: .
J: TRBJ1-2
D: TRBD1
V: TRBV19
length: 15
CDR3: CASSPLDRANYGYTF
DNA: TGTGCCAGTAGTCCCCTCGACAGGGCTAATTATGGCTACACCTTC

size: .
J: TRBJ2-7
D: TRBD2
V: TRBV7-2
length: 15
CDR3: CASSLGLAGGYEQYF
DNA: TGTGCCAGCAGCTTAGGGCTAGCGGGGGGCTACGAGCAGTACTTC

size: once
J: TRBJ2-1
D: TRBD2
V: TRBV7-8
length: 16
CDR3: CASSLEQRGAMGGQFF
DNA: TGTGCCAGCAGCTTAGAGCAGCGGGGGGCCATGGGTGGGCAGTTCTTC

size: .
J: TRBJ2-1
D: TRBD2
V: TRBV5-1
length: 17
CDR3: CASSFGLADLSYNEQFF
DNA: TGCGCCAGCAGCTTTGGACTAGCGGACCTCTCCTACAATGAGCAGTTCTTC

size: .
J: TRBJ2-2
D: .
V: TRBV5-6
length: 17
CDR3: CASSHRQSWSSAGELFF
DNA: TGTGCCAGCAGCCACCGCCAGTCTTGGTCCTCAGCCGGGGAGCTGTTTTTT

size: .
J: TRBJ2-2
D: TRBD1
V: TRBV10-3
length: 14
CDR3: CAIKAPQGIGELFF
DNA: TGTGCCATCAAAGCCCCACAGGGGATCGGGGAGCTGTTTTTT

size: .
J: TRBJ1-1
D: .
V: TRBV7-9
length: 14
CDR3: CASSLQNGDTEAFF
DNA: TGTGCCAGCAGCTTACAAAATGGGGACACTGAAGCTTTCTTT